Described below is a single T cell receptor beta chain sequence and its context. Its antigen is undetermined. These data belong to a study of cytomegalovirus exposure and HLA in healthy donors. Vbeta (60) and Jbeta (13) primers were used in the PCR. The method was immunoSEQ multiplex PCR; TCRdb's version includes in-frame clones alone and lacks a portion of them. Here the sample spans 200,000 to 250,000 clones, more than 70% being singletons. Overall study findings and caveats: Previous analysis showed most TCR beta V segments were productive about 87% or about 30% of the time. In a later analysis, the majority of CMV-associated beta chains seemingly showed HLA restriction.

The V gene's germline CDR1 is MNHNS and CDR2 SASEGT. V was clipped by 7 bases and J by 1 base, with 11 bases between them. CDR3 length equals 14 residues. The TCR was taken from a boy aged 10-17 years in good health and CMV-seronegative. Sequencing was carried out using PBMCs. The gene calls are TRBV6-1 and TRBJ1-3; D ambiguous. Written as DNA, the CDR3 is TGTGCCAGCATCCTTTCGGAGTCTGGAAACACCATATATTTT. This codes for CASILSESGNTIYF.